This T cell receptor (beta chain) derives from a study of blood T cell repertoires in COVID-19 (dated by TCRdb to between 2020 and 2021). About the full investigation: Collaborator samples came from the United States, Italy and Spain and covered acute and convalescent phases of COVID-19. The material from the prospective study consisted of cDNA or gDNA derived from T cells, B-cell-depleted T cells, or PBMCs. Subjects who had been exposed to COVID-19, were actively infected with it, or had recovered from it provided the deeply sampled blood TCRbeta repertoires that made up the dataset. The repertoires were released in a freely available public database meant as a resource for research on the immune response to SARS-CoV-2. The samples were drawn from two sources: the first 160 participants of the ongoing ImmuneRACE study, and 1,254 subjects contributed by 6 global collaborators. Sample metadata almost always included a de-identified subject ID, COVID-19 status, age in years and sex. Where available, HLA class I and class II types were obtained from metadata supplied by the sample provider rather than from assay-based typing.

About this clone itself: What this receptor recognizes is not known. One junction end disagrees with the germline gene, perhaps due to a read error.

The immunoSEQ Assay, a bias-controlled multiplex PCR, was used to amplify TCRbeta CDR3 regions from genomic DNA. The study's processing was this. The number of nucleated cells in each sample was estimated from the amplification of reference gene primers within the assay. Sequence reads were collapsed and filtered to measure the absolute abundance of every unique TCRbeta CDR3 rearrangement. For each sample, productive Simpson clonality was calculated as the square root of Simpson's diversity index across productive rearrangements. Entries here come from immuneACCESS through TCRdb and include only in-frame sequences with V and J called. Some clones fail to appear in such tables; in the studies checked, an unresolved V gene covers under half of the shortfall, and the cause of the remainder is unknown. Clone size and the V and J calls come from that table; the DNA yielded D and trimming. The sample table lists around 270,000 clones, approximately 90% of them with a count of one. Of the sample, around 0.8% falls within the top ten clones.

Including cysteine and phenylalanine, the CDR3 has 11 amino acids. The DNA shown is the 33-base CDR3, in frame from base 1. The CDR1 and CDR2 encoded by the germline V gene (reference sequence) are LNHDA and SQIVND. Collaborating institutions collected whole blood in K2EDTA tubes following their own protocols. For TCRbeta analysis, collaborator samples were shipped as frozen whole blood, as isolated PBMCs, or as DNA extracted from either sample type. Overall study results and their limits: The amount of clinical and demographic metadata varied by source and participant and was provided uncurated.

The chain is assembled from TRBV19 and TRBJ2-3; the D gene is perhaps TRBD1, from 5 matching bases. The source is a man under 40 with acute or convalescent COVID-19. Sequencing was performed on peripheral blood. The DNA sequence is as follows: TGTGCCAGTAGTCTCCAGGGTAGACGGGTTTTT. It codes for CASSLQGRRVF.